The 32 T cell receptor beta chains presented below share a single source sample, sequenced in a study of T cells in Graves' hyperthyroidism and ophthalmopathy (dated by TCRdb to between 2018 and 2021). Libraries were made using multiplex PCR. TCRdb records Illumina HiSeq 2000 as the sequencer. The TCR beta CDR3 regions were amplified from the RNA transcripts. For the first round of RT-PCR on the TCR CDR3, the HTBI primer set was used together with the Qiagen OneStep RT-PCR kit. TCRdb applied fastp at Q25 and MiXCR to the public reads, then kept only in-frame beta chains. Identical CDR3 proteins give one entry, which carries the most common genes and DNA. The sample table records more than 350,000 distinct CDR3 sequences; around 15% of these occur just once. Approximately 19% of the sample comes from the top ten. Sample: blood. These receptors all come from a woman aged 55-69 years with Graves' ophthalmopathy.

This clonotype was seen repeatedly, ten times or more. This chain's CDR3 is CSVEARQGYGYTF. CDR3 bases: TGCAGCGTTGAAGCCCGACAGGGCTATGGCTACACCTTC. This chain connects TRBV29-1 to TRBJ1-2, with TRBD1 matching 7 bases. V dropped 1 base and J dropped 4; count of bases not matched to a gene: 3. Germline CDR1 is SQVTM and CDR2 is ANQGSEA. CDR3 length: 13 residues.

This clonotype was observed at least ten times. The gene calls are TRBV16 and TRBJ2-5; either TRBD1 or TRBD2 may supply D (5 bases each). V was pared by 0 bases and J by 5 bases, with 16 bases between. The CDR3 covers 16 residues. CDR1 is KGHSY and CDR2 is FQNENV in the germline V gene. CDR3 nucleotide sequence: TGTGCCAGCAGCCAATCCAGGCCCCGAGGGGTGGAGACCCAGTACTTC. Its translation: CASSQSRPRGVETQYF.

The chain carries TRBV12-5 and TRBJ2-3; no definite D call. V was clipped by 0 bases and J by 0 bases, with 16 bases between them. This CDR3 is built from 18 residues. Germline V gene sequence: CDR1 LGHNT, CDR2 FRNRAP. The CDR3 region has the DNA TGTGCTAGTGGTTTGGTAGGTCGGTCCCCTTCTAGCACAGATACGCAGTATTTT. Protein product: CASGLVGRSPSSTDTQYF.

Ten or more counts support this clonotype. The chain combines TRBV20-1 with TRBJ2-3, with TRBD2 matching over 13 bases. V was pared by 8 bases and J by 0 bases, with 5 bases of the junction left unmatched. Germline V gene lookup returns CDR1 DFQATT and CDR2 SNEGSKA (reference sequence). This CDR3 is 15 amino acids long. CDR3 sequence: CSRGLAGASTDTQYF. CDR3 sequence (DNA): TGCAGTCGTGGACTAGCGGGAGCTAGCACAGATACGCAGTATTTT.

This clonotype was found a few times. The chain has TRBV6-1 and TRBJ2-1; possibly TRBD2 for D (6 bases). The V end lost 5 bases, the J end lost 3 bases, and 11 bases lay between the germline ends. The germline CDR1 and CDR2 sequences are MNHNS and SASEGT. The CDR3 is made up of 14 amino acids. DNA for the CDR3: TGTGCCAGCAGTCCCCTAGCGCACTACAATGAGCAGTTCTTC. The encoded protein is CASSPLAHYNEQFF.

This clonotype was found a few times. The chain recombines TRBV5-1 with TRBJ2-1; 10 bases line up with TRBD1. V gave up 3 bases and J gave up 5 bases; unmatched junction bases: 5. The CDR3 has 15 amino acids. Germline V lookup: CDR1 SGHRS, CDR2 YFSETQ. In DNA form, the CDR3 reads TGCGCCAGCAGCTCTACCGGGACAGGGGACAATGAGCAGTTCTTC. Its protein product is CASSSTGTGDNEQFF.

The chain carries TRBV12-3 or TRBV12-4 and TRBJ2-3, with 9 bases that match TRBD1. V lost 7 bases, J lost 3 bases, and 14 bases stayed unmatched. The CDR3 runs to 17 residues. The CDR3 DNA follows: TGTGCCAGCAAACCTGGGACAGGGAGAGTGGAAACAGATACGCAGTATTTT. Translation gives CASKPGTGRVETDTQYF.

This clonotype has a count of ten or more. The chain carries TRBV3-1 and TRBJ2-1; TRBD2 matches at 9 bases. V trimming: 4 bases; J trimming: 7 bases; junction bases outside the gene matches: 5. Germline-derived CDR1 and CDR2 are LGHDT and YNNKEL (reference sequence). The CDR3 is made up of 14 amino acids. The CDR3 sequence is CASSPGAGGNEQFF. CDR3 DNA: TGTGCCAGCAGCCCAGGGGCGGGAGGGAATGAGCAGTTCTTC.

This clonotype has at least ten counts. The rearrangement joins TRBV28 to TRBJ1-6, with a tentative D call TRBD1 (6 bases). The CDR3 extends over 14 amino acids. V was shortened by 6 bases and J by 8 bases, with 14 bases between the two germline ends. Germline CDR1 MDHEN, CDR2 SYDVKM. The CDR3 loop reads CASSTTGTDSPLHF. Written as DNA, the CDR3 is TGTGCCAGCAGCACTACAGGGACGGATTCACCCCTCCACTTT.

As concerns this clonotype: A much bigger clone sits one base away, suggesting this may be a read error. The rearrangement joins TRBV2 to TRBJ2-2; 9 bases fit TRBD2. CDR1 and CDR2 (germline): SNHLY, FYNNEI. This CDR3 spans 16 amino acids. CDR3 bases: TGTGCCAGCAGTAGCGTTGCGGGAGGGCCAGCCGGGGAGCCGTTTTTT. This translates into CASSSVAGGPAGEPFF.

In its sample, this clonotype was seen many times. The chain is built from TRBV3-1 and TRBJ1-2, with D perhaps TRBD1 (5 bases). The CDR3 covers 14 residues. Germline V gene lookup returns CDR1 LGHDT and CDR2 YNNKEL (reference sequence). V dropped 3 bases and J dropped 6 bases, with 14 bases sitting between them. The CDR3 DNA reads TGTGCCAGCAGCCAGGGCGGGGGGGTTGATGGCTACACCTTC. It is translated as CASSQGGGVDGYTF.

In this sample, this clonotype turned up a few times. The rearrangement links TRBV4-1 to TRBJ2-7; D may be TRBD1 or TRBD2 (5 bases each). This CDR3 has 15 residues. V lost 6 bases to trimming and J lost 0 bases, with 15 bases between them. Germline CDR1 is MGHRA and CDR2 is YSYEKL. The CDR3 here is CASSHPGPGSYEQYF. In DNA form, the CDR3 reads TGCGCCAGCAGTCATCCGGGACCTGGCTCCTACGAGCAGTACTTC.

This clonotype was counted at least ten times. The chain has TRBV5-5 and TRBJ1-1; no firm D call. V lost 4 bases to trimming and J lost 0 bases, with 13 bases between them. The germline CDR1 and CDR2 sequences are SGHKS and YYEKEE (reference sequence). CDR3 length: 15 residues. The CDR3 nucleotides read TGTGCCAGCAGCCCCTCGGGCAGCTTGAACACTGAAGCTTTCTTT. Encoded protein: CASSPSGSLNTEAFF.

This clonotype was counted at least ten times. The chain carries TRBV20-1 and TRBJ1-5; a possible D gene is TRBD1 (6 bases). V lost 5 bases and J 7 bases, leaving 15 bases between the germline ends. The CDR3 is 13 amino acids. Per germline, CDR1 DFQATT and CDR2 SNEGSKA (reference sequence). DNA for the CDR3: TGCAGTGCTCGAGGAGGGGGAGAACAGCCCCAGCATTTT. It codes for CSARGGGEQPQHF.

The chain carries TRBV9 and TRBJ2-1, with 12 bases matching TRBD2. Germline V gene data show CDR1 as SGDLS and CDR2 as YYNGEE. The V gene end was trimmed by 3 bases and the J gene end by 4 bases; junction bases not matched to a gene: 8. The CDR3 spans 17 residues. The CDR3: CASSAPTSGRPYNEQFF. The CDR3 DNA follows: TGTGCCAGCAGCGCCCCGACTAGCGGGAGACCGTACAATGAGCAGTTCTTC. The whole variable domain, remainder taken from reference TRBV9 and TRBJ2-1, is DSGVTQTPKHLITATGQRVTLRCSPRSGDLSVYWYQQSLDQGLQFLIQYYNGEERAKGNILERFSAQQFPDLHSELNLSSLELGDSALYFCASSAPTSGRPYNEQFFGPGTRLTVL.

A few counts support this clonotype. The V and J genes are TRBV7-9 and TRBJ1-5, with D unresolved. This CDR3 spans 12 amino acids. The germline CDR1 and CDR2 sequences are SEHNR and FQNEAQ (reference sequence). The V end was cut by 0 bases, the J end by 8 bases, with 5 bases between. CDR3: CASSLAGKPQHF. The CDR3 nucleotides read TGTGCCAGCAGCTTAGCGGGAAAGCCCCAGCATTTT.

The sample holds one count of this clonotype. The chain couples TRBV20-1 to TRBJ1-1, with 8 positions matching TRBD1. This CDR3 comprises 15 residues. In germline, CDR1 is DFQATT, CDR2 SNEGSKA (reference sequence). J was trimmed by 6 bases and V by 0 bases; bases with no gene match: 9. CDR3 in DNA: TGCAGTGCTAGAGAGAAAACCAGGGGGCGGGCTGAAGCTTTCTTT. Protein sequence: CSAREKTRGRAEAFF.

J is TRBJ2-7 and V is TRBV9, with a tentative D call TRBD2 (6 bases). V was clipped by 3 bases and J by 3 bases, with 16 bases between them. The CDR3 is made up of 15 amino acids. Per the germline V gene, CDR1 is SGDLS and CDR2 is YYNGEE. The CDR3 reads CASSADMGGYYEQYF. In DNA, the CDR3 is TGTGCCAGCAGCGCCGACATGGGGGGATACTACGAGCAGTACTTC. Combining the CDR3 with reference TRBV9 and TRBJ2-7 gives the whole variable domain DSGVTQTPKHLITATGQRVTLRCSPRSGDLSVYWYQQSLDQGLQFLIQYYNGEERAKGNILERFSAQQFPDLHSELNLSSLELGDSALYFCASSADMGGYYEQYFGPGTRLTVT.

This clonotype was observed a handful of times. V usage is TRBV7-2 and J usage is TRBJ2-7, with 11 positions matching TRBD2. CDR3 length: 17 residues. Germline-derived CDR1 and CDR2 are SGHTA and FQGNSA. J gave up 2 bases and V 0 bases, and 6 bases lay outside the gene matches. The CDR3 is CASSLATVAGGPYEQYF. CDR3 bases: TGTGCCAGCAGCTTAGCTACAGTAGCGGGAGGGCCCTACGAGCAGTACTTC.

This clonotype was detected ten times or more. This chain links TRBV28 with TRBJ2-7; 16 bases are a match to TRBD2. V dropped 10 bases and J dropped 3; count of bases not matched to a gene: 9. From germline, CDR1 is MDHEN and CDR2 SYDVKM. CDR3 length: 16 amino acids. In nucleotides, the CDR3 is TGTGCCACTTGCGGGACTAGCGGGAGGGTTAGCTACGAGCAGTACTTC. Protein sequence: CATCGTSGRVSYEQYF.

This clonotype was recorded many times. The chain joins TRBV12-3 or TRBV12-4 to TRBJ2-2, with a tentative D call TRBD2 (5 bases). The CDR3 is 15 residues long. Trimming left V 0 bases short and J 1 base short, with 6 bases between. The CDR3 nucleotides are TGTGCCAGCAGTTTAGCGGGAGTGAACACCGGGGAGCTGTTTTTT. Its protein product is CASSLAGVNTGELFF.

This clonotype was counted at least ten times. The chain couples TRBV15 to TRBJ2-1, with TRBD2 matching over 7 bases. With 1 base clipped from V and 2 bases from J, the junction kept 5 bases outside the gene matches. CDR3 length: 16 residues. Germline assignment: CDR1 LNHNV and CDR2 YYDKDF (reference sequence). This CDR3 reads CATSRGASGPYNEQFF. CDR3 sequence (DNA): TGTGCCACCAGCAGAGGTGCTAGCGGACCCTACAATGAGCAGTTCTTC.

This clonotype came up many times. The V and J genes are TRBV7-2 and TRBJ2-1, with D perhaps matching TRBD2 (5 bases). In germline, CDR1 is SGHTA, CDR2 FQGNSA. The CDR3 sequence is 17 residues long. With 5 bases removed from V and 5 bases from J, the gap between germline ends came to 22 bases. The CDR3 DNA reads TGTGCCAGCAGCCGCACCGGGCCCGGGCACGGGAACAATGAGCAGTTCTTC. Translating gives CASSRTGPGHGNNEQFF.

The table lists this clonotype with many counts. This rearrangement joins TRBV20-1 to TRBJ1-1, with TRBD1 identical over 7 bases. This CDR3 contains 14 residues. With V trimmed by 0 bases and J by 3 bases, 4 bases remained unmatched. The V gene's germline CDR1 is DFQATT and CDR2 SNEGSKA (reference sequence). DNA for the CDR3: TGCAGTGCTAGAGAGGGACAGACTTACACTGAAGCTTTCTTT. It codes for CSAREGQTYTEAFF.

In its sample, this clonotype was seen a few times. V usage is TRBV2 and J usage is TRBJ1-1; tentatively, D is TRBD1 (5 bases). The ends were cut back, 4 bases at V and 0 bases at J, with 12 bases in the middle. The CDR3 has 15 residues. In germline, CDR1 is SNHLY, CDR2 FYNNEI. The CDR3 DNA follows: TGTGCCAGCAGTGTTCAGGGAGGCATGAACACTGAAGCTTTCTTT. Protein: CASSVQGGMNTEAFF.

This clonotype was seen many times. This chain's CDR3 is CASSFRTTYEQYF. In DNA, the CDR3 is TGTGCCAGCAGTTTCCGGACTACTTACGAGCAGTACTTC. The chain employs TRBV28 and TRBJ2-7; D perhaps matches TRBD2 (6 bases). Germline loops: CDR1 MDHEN, CDR2 SYDVKM. Trimming left V 3 bases short and J 4 bases short, with 10 bases between. The CDR3 is made up of 13 amino acids.

This clonotype was recorded at least ten times. The genes are TRBV18 and TRBJ1-6, with a weak D call TRBD1 (5 bases). Germline CDR1 is KGHSH and CDR2 is LQKENI. CDR3 length: 13 residues. V gave up 1 base and J gave up 10 bases, with 8 bases separating them. The chain's CDR3 is CASSPQGSSPLHF. CDR3 in DNA: TGTGCCAGCTCACCACAGGGGAGCTCACCCCTCCACTTT.

This clonotype was counted only a few times. CDR3 bases: TGTGCCACCAGTGATCGGACAGGCTCGAACACCGGGGAGCTGTTTTTT. Amino acids: CATSDRTGSNTGELFF. This chain joins TRBV24-1 and TRBJ2-2; 7 bases align to TRBD1. The V gene's germline CDR1 is KGHDR and CDR2 SFDVKD. There are 16 residues in the CDR3. After removal of 3 bases from V and 0 bases from J, the junction contained 3 bases not matched to a gene.

Details on this clonotype: Just one base apart from a much larger clone, this may be a read error. This chain connects TRBV7-2 to TRBJ2-2; D tentatively reads TRBD1 or TRBD2 (6 bases each). The CDR3 runs to 15 residues. Germline V gene sequence: CDR1 SGHTA, CDR2 FQGNSA. V was trimmed by 5 bases and J by 0 bases, leaving 10 bases between them. CDR3 residues: CASSGGRPNTGELFF. The DNA of the CDR3 is TGTGCCAGCAGCGGGGGGCGACCGAACACCGGGGAGCTGTTTTTT.

This clonotype was detected a few times. V is TRBV30 and J is TRBJ1-5; D is undetermined. Germline V gives CDR1 GTSNPN, CDR2 SVGIG (reference sequence). V was trimmed by 3 bases and J by 1 base, leaving 7 bases between them. The CDR3 is 13 amino acids. In nucleotides, the CDR3 is TGTGCCTGGAGCGCGTGGAGCAATCAGCCCCAGCATTTT. It yields the protein CAWSAWSNQPQHF. The whole variable domain, remainder taken from reference TRBV30 and TRBJ1-5, is SQTIHQWPATLVQPVGSPLSLECTVEGTSNPNLYWYRQAAGRGLQLLFYSVGIGQISSEVPQNLSASRPQDRQFILSSKKLLLSDSGFYLCAWSAWSNQPQHFGDGTRLSIL.

Notes on this clonotype: Possible read error: a much larger clone is one base away. The chain combines TRBV30 with TRBJ1-5; a possible D gene is TRBD1 (5 bases). The CDR3 contains 13 residues. Germline CDR1 reads GTSNPN; CDR2 reads SVGIG (reference sequence). The CDR3 loop reads CDWSGGNDQPQHF. CDR3 sequence (DNA): TGTGACTGGAGCGGGGGGAATGATCAGCCCCAGCATTTT.

This clonotype was seen repeatedly, ten times or more. In DNA form, the CDR3 reads TGTGCCAGCAGTTTGATTACTGAGCAGTTCTTC. Translated: CASSLITEQFF. The chain combines TRBV28 with TRBJ2-1; no firm D call. CDR3 size: 11 residues. Germline V CDR1 and CDR2: MDHEN, SYDVKM. Trimming shortened V by 3 bases and J by 9 bases, and 6 bases separated the two germline ends.